This T cell receptor beta chain was identified in a study of PD-1 blockade in classical Hodgkin lymphoma. Study-wide points: Newly diagnosed patients reportedly had lower baseline TCR diversity than healthy donors. Patients starting nivolumab less than 1 year after ASCT had lower diversity and were excluded from later analyses.

A word on this clone: The target antigen is unknown.

Documented time point: cycle 4 day 1 (C4D1), after 6 weeks of nivolumab. Autologous stem cell transplantation was followed by relapse in every patient, and brentuximab vedotin exposure varied. Thawed PBMCs were the source of CD8+ T cells, obtained through magnetic negative selection. TCRdb's table, derived via immunoSEQ multiplex PCR, lists solely in-frame clones and lacks some. The sample yields about 6,800 clones, over 45% seen once. The CDR3 sequence is 11 residues long. Germline CDR1 MNHEY, CDR2 SVGAGI. V dropped 5 bases and J dropped 12; count of bases not matched to a gene: 4. This TCR was recovered from a human donor with classical Hodgkin lymphoma. Here the sequenced sample was CD8+ T cells from blood, taken before the fourth cycle of nivolumab. The chain links TRBV6-5 to TRBJ2-7; 10 nucleotides line up with TRBD2. The CDR3 DNA is TGTGCCAGCAGTGTTAGCGGGAGGACGTACTTC. This translates into CASSVSGRTYF.